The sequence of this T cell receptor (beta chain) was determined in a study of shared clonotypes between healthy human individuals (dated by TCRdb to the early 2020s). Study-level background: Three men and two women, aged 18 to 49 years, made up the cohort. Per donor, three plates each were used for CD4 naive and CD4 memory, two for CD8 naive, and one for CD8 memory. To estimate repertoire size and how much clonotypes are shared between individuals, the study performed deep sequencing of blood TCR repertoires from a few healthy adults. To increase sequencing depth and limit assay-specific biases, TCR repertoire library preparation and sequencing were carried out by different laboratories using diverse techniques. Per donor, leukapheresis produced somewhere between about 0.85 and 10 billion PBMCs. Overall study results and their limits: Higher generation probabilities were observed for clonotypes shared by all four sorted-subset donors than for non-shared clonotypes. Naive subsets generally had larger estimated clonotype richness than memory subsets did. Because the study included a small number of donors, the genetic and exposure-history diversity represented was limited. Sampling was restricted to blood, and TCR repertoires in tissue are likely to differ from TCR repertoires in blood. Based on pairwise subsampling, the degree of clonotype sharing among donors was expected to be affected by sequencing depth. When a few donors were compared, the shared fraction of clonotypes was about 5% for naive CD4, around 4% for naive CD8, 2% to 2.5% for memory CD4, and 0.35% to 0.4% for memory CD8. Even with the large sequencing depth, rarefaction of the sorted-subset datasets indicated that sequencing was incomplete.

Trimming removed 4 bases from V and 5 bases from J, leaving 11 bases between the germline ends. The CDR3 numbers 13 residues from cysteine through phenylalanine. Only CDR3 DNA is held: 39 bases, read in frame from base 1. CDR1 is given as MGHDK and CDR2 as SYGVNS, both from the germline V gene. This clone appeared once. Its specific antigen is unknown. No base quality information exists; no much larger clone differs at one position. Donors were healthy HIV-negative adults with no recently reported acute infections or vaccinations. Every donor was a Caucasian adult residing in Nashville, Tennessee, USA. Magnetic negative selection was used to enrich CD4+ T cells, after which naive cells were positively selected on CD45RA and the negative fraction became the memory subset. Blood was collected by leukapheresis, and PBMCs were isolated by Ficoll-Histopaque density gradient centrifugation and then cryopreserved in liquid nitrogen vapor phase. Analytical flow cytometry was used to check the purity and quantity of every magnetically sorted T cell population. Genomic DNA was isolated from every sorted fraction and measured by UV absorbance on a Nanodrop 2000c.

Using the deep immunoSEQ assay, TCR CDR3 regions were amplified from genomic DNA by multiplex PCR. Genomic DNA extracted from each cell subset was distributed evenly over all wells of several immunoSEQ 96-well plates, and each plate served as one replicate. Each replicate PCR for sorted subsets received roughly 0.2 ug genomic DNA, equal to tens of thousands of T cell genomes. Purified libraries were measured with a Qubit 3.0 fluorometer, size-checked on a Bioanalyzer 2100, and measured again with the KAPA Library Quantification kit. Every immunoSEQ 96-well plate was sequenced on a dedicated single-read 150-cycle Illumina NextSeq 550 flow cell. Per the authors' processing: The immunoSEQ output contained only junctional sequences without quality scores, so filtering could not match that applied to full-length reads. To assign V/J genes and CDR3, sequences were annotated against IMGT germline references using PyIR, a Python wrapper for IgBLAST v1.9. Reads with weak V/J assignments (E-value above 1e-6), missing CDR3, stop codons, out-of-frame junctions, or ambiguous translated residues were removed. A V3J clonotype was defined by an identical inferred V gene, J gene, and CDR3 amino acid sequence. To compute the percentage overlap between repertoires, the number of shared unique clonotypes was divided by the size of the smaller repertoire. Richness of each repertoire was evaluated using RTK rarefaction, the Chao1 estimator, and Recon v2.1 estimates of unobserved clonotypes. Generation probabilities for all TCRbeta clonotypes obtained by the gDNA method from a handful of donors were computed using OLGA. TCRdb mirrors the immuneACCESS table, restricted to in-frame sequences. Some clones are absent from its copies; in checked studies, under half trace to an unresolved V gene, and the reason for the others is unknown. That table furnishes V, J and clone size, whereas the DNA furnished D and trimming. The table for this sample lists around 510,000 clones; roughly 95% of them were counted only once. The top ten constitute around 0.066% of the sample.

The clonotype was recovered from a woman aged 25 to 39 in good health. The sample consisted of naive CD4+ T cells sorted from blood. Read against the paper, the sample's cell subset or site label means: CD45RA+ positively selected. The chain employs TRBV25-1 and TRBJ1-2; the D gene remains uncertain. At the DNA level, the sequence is TGTGCCAGCAGTGGTACAAATGATTATGGCTACACCTTC. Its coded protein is CASSGTNDYGYTF.